This passage covers 21 T cell receptor beta chains from one sample sequenced in a study of breast tumors, draining lymph nodes, adjacent tissues. Each CDR3 protein is one row after TCRdb ran MiXCR on the multiplex PCR reads. The table records 15,000 or so distinct CDR3 sequences, roughly 46% of them present only once. Sequencing was performed on tumor-adjacent breast tissue. The receptors derive from a female donor with breast cancer. Some clones in this sample may be carry-over from other donors' samples.

This clonotype was observed at least ten times. This chain joins TRBV20-1 and TRBJ2-1, with 10 bases aligning to TRBD1. The J segment lost 7 bases and the V segment lost 5 bases, leaving 5 bases of the junction unmatched. CDR1 and CDR2 from the germline V gene are DFQATT and SNEGSKA (reference sequence). The CDR3 loop spans 13 amino acids. The CDR3: CSAPGQGENEQFF. CDR3 coding DNA: TGCAGTGCTCCAGGACAGGGGGAAAATGAGCAGTTCTTC.

This clonotype occurred once. A single base separates this from a much larger clone, so it may be a read error. Lacking the conserved final phenylalanine or tryptophan, this CDR3 likely reflects a read error. The J gene is TRBJ2-5, the V gene TRBV9; possible D gene TRBD1, 5 bases. V was pared by 3 bases and J by 7 bases, with 13 bases between. The CDR3 totals 13 residues. Looked up from germline, CDR1 is SGDLS and CDR2 is YYNGEE. The DNA of the CDR3 is TGTGCCAGCAGCGGGGGCAGCCTGGGGACCCAGTACTCC. Translation gives CASSGGSLGTQYS.

A note on this clonotype: An end of the junction does not agree with germline; a read error may underlie this. The chain's CDR3 is CSASDRTANYGCTF. Written as DNA, the CDR3 is TGCAGTGCTAGCGACAGGACCGCTAACTATGGCTGCACCTTC. The V gene is TRBV20-1, the J gene TRBJ1-2; TRBD1 is a possible D gene (6 bases). This CDR3 contains 14 residues. Germline CDR1 reads DFQATT; CDR2 reads SNEGSKA (reference sequence).

This clonotype was observed many times. This chain links TRBV10-1 with TRBJ2-1; tentatively, D is TRBD2 (6 bases). This CDR3 has 16 amino acids. Germline CDR1 WNHNN, CDR2 SYGVQD (reference sequence). Deletions cut 6 bases from V and 0 bases from J, with 15 bases between. The CDR3: CASRNSAGSSYNEQFF. The CDR3 region has the DNA TGCGCCAGCAGGAACTCAGCGGGTAGCTCCTACAATGAGCAGTTCTTC.

This chain links TRBV15 with TRBJ2-7; 8 bases map to TRBD1. Germline values: CDR1 LNHNV, CDR2 YYDKDF (reference sequence). V was clipped by 0 bases and J by 4 bases; unmatched bases: 5. This CDR3 is built from 15 residues. CDR3 DNA sequence: TGTGCCACCAGCAGAGATCGCACAGGGGGTTACGAGCAGTACTTC. Amino acids: CATSRDRTGGYEQYF.

V is TRBV19 and J is TRBJ2-2; no reliable D call. Germline CDR1 LNHDA, CDR2 SQIVND (reference sequence). The germline V and J ends were trimmed by 4 bases and 4 bases, with 10 bases remaining between them. This CDR3 has 14 residues. The CDR3 reads CASSTRTGTGELFF. Written as DNA, the CDR3 is TGTGCCAGTAGTACCAGGACCGGCACCGGGGAGCTGTTTTTT. Variable domain in full (rest from reference TRBV19 and TRBJ2-2): DGGITQSPKYLFRKEGQNVTLSCEQNLNHDAMYWYRQDPGQGLRLIYYSQIVNDFQKGDIAEGYSVSREKKESFPLTVTSAQKNPTAFYLCASSTRTGTGELFFGEGSRLTVL.

The sample holds many counts of this clonotype. The V and J genes are TRBV5-8 and TRBJ1-2; possibly TRBD1 for D (6 bases). Trimming took 4 bases from V and 0 from J, leaving 10 bases between them. Germline CDR1 reads SGHTS; CDR2 reads YDEGEE. CDR3 size: 14 residues. CDR3 loop: CASSQDRSNYGYTF. CDR3 DNA sequence: TGTGCCAGCAGCCAGGACAGATCTAACTATGGCTACACCTTC. Combining the CDR3 with reference TRBV5-8 and TRBJ1-2 gives the whole variable domain EAGVTQSPTHLIKTRGQQATLRCSPISGHTSVYWYQQALGLGLQFLLWYDEGEERNRGNFPPRFSGRQFPNYSSELNVNALELEDSALYLCASSQDRSNYGYTFGSGTRLTVV.

The chain joins TRBV20-1 to TRBJ2-7; maybe TRBD2 (6 bases). Per germline, CDR1 DFQATT and CDR2 SNEGSKA (reference sequence). V dropped 1 base and J dropped 1 base, with 20 bases sitting between them. This CDR3 is built from 17 residues. CDR3 DNA: TGCAGTGCTAGAGGCCTAGATAGGCGGGGCGTTTCCTACGAGCAGTACTTC. This encodes CSARGLDRRGVSYEQYF.

Concerning this clonotype itself: A much more abundant neighbour one base away suggests this may be a read error. This sequence joins TRBV7-6 and TRBJ1-1, with 10 bases lining up with TRBD1. The CDR3 spans 16 residues. The ends lost 0 bases at V and 7 bases at J; junction bases unmatched: 8. Germline V lookup: CDR1 SGHVS, CDR2 FNYEAQ. CDR3 DNA: TGTGCCAGCAGCTTAGCGGGGACAGGGGAGGGGATTGAAGCTTTCTTT. Encoded protein: CASSLAGTGEGIEAFF. Based on the CDR3 plus reference TRBV7-6 and TRBJ1-1, the full variable domain is GAGVSQSPRYKVTKRGQDVALRCDPISGHVSLYWYRQALGQGPEFLTYFNYEAQQDKSGLPNDRFSAERPEGSISTLTIQRTEQRDSAMYRCASSLAGTGEGIEAFFGQGTRLTVV.

This chain connects TRBV5-1 to TRBJ2-7; 14 bases line up with TRBD2. V lost 3 bases and J lost 2; bases outside the gene matches: 1. The CDR3 sequence is 15 residues long. CDR1 is SGHRS and CDR2 is YFSETQ in the germline V gene. CDR3 sequence: CASSSTSGRAYEQYF. CDR3 nucleotides: TGCGCCAGCAGCTCGACTAGCGGGAGGGCCTACGAGCAGTACTTC.

By sample share, this clonotype is medium-sized. V is TRBV9 and J is TRBJ2-5; TRBD1 is a possible D gene (5 bases). V was trimmed by 3 bases and J by 2 bases, leaving 8 bases between them. The CDR3 consists of 13 residues. The V gene's germline CDR1 is SGDLS and CDR2 YYNGEE. CDR3 region: CASSADRQETQYF. In nucleotides, the CDR3 is TGTGCCAGCAGCGCCGACAGACAAGAGACCCAGTACTTC.

This clonotype is deemed medium-sized. V is TRBV20-1 and J is TRBJ2-1; D is perhaps TRBD2 (5 bases). From germline, CDR1 is DFQATT and CDR2 SNEGSKA (reference sequence). The CDR3 covers 13 residues. The V end lost 0 bases, the J end lost 6 bases, and 9 bases lay between the germline ends. In nucleotides, the CDR3 is TGCAGTGCTAGAGAGGGAGCGGTCAATGAGCAGTTCTTC. It encodes CSAREGAVNEQFF.

This clonotype was recorded a few times. At one end the junction does not follow the germline gene, possibly because of a read error. The V gene is TRBV7-2, the J gene TRBJ2-5; perhaps TRBD2 as D (7 bases). The CDR3 has 15 amino acids. From germline, CDR1 is SGHTA and CDR2 FQGNSA. DNA for the CDR3: TGTGCCAGCAGCTTATATGAGGGGAGGGGGGAGGCCCAGCACTTC. Its translation: CASSLYEGRGEAQHF.

Details on this clonotype: One junction end does not reproduce the germline sequence, and a read error may be involved. The rearrangement joins TRBV6-1 to TRBJ1-4, with TRBD1 matching 8 bases. The germline V gene has CDR1 MNHNS and CDR2 SASEGT. The CDR3 loop spans 15 amino acids. The CDR3 bases are TGTGTCAGCATCCGGGACAGGTCCTTAGGCGAAAAACTGTTTTTT. Its protein product is CVSIRDRSLGEKLFF.

This clonotype is medium-sized. The chain joins TRBV7-9 to TRBJ2-3, with D unresolved. Trimming took off 2 bases at V and 2 bases at J, with 8 bases between the two ends. The germline V gene has CDR1 SEHNR and CDR2 FQNEAQ (reference sequence). This CDR3 is built from 14 residues. This CDR3 reads CASSLSTDTDTQYF. Here the CDR3 DNA reads TGTGCCAGCAGCTTATCTACGGACACAGATACGCAGTATTTT.

The CDR3 DNA reads TGCGCCAGCAGCCCGGGGGGGCAATTTGGCACAGATACGCAGTATTTT. As protein: CASSPGGQFGTDTQYF. This rearrangement joins TRBV5-1 to TRBJ2-3; 8 positions match TRBD2. Unmatched junction bases numbered 8, after V lost 4 bases and J lost 1 base. CDR1 and CDR2 from the germline V gene are SGHRS and YFSETQ. The CDR3 runs to 16 residues.

This clonotype was recorded at least ten times. Lacking the conserved final phenylalanine or tryptophan, this CDR3 likely reflects a read error. The CDR3 here is CASSADRQETQYS. The CDR3 DNA follows: TGTGCCAGCAGCGCCGACAGACAAGAGACCCAGTACTCC. The J gene is TRBJ2-5, the V gene TRBV9, with a weak D call TRBD1 (5 bases). Germline V gene lookup returns CDR1 SGDLS and CDR2 YYNGEE. CDR3 length: 13 residues. Trimming shortened V by 3 bases and J by 2 bases, and 8 bases separated the two germline ends.

This clonotype was picked up many times. This chain connects TRBV6-6 to TRBJ1-4; D may be TRBD1 (5 bases). CDR1 and CDR2 from the germline V gene are MNHNY and SVGAGI (reference sequence). Trimming took 5 bases from V and 5 from J, leaving 18 bases between them. The CDR3 has 16 residues. As DNA, the CDR3 is TGTGCCAGCAGTCACGGGTTAGGGACCATAAATGAAAAACTGTTTTTT. It is translated as CASSHGLGTINEKLFF.

The chain has TRBV6-2 or TRBV6-3 and TRBJ1-3; 7 nucleotides align to TRBD1. CDR3 length equals 17 residues. With V trimmed by 0 bases and J by 4 bases, 9 bases remained unmatched. Germline CDR1 MNHEY, CDR2 SVGEGT. CDR3 sequence reads: CASSYSIATGPGNTIYF. The CDR3 DNA sequence: TGTGCCAGCAGTTACTCGATTGCGACAGGGCCCGGAAACACCATATATTTT.

This clonotype was observed at least ten times. J is TRBJ1-1 and V is TRBV15; D perhaps matches TRBD1 (6 bases). CDR3 length: 13 residues. Germline lookup yields CDR1 LNHNV and CDR2 YYDKDF (reference sequence). The ends were cut back, 6 bases at V and 3 bases at J, with 11 bases in the middle. The CDR3 loop is CATSRDRHTEAFF. CDR3 coding DNA: TGTGCCACCAGTCGAGACAGGCACACTGAAGCTTTCTTT.

The rearrangement uses TRBV5-1 and TRBJ1-5, with 10 bases lining up with TRBD1. Germline CDR1 and CDR2: SGHRS and YFSETQ. This CDR3 spans 12 amino acids. The junction had 4 bases not matched to a gene; V was cut back by 9 bases and J by 7 bases. This CDR3 is CANSTGGQPQHF. Here the CDR3 DNA reads TGCGCCAACTCGACAGGGGGCCAGCCCCAGCATTTT. The full variable domain, its missing parts supplied by reference TRBV5-1 and TRBJ1-5, is KAGVTQTPRYLIKTRGQQVTLSCSPISGHRSVSWYQQTPGQGLQFLFEYFSETQRNKGNFPGRFSGRQFSNSRSEMNVSTLELGDSALYLCANSTGGQPQHFGDGTRLSIL.